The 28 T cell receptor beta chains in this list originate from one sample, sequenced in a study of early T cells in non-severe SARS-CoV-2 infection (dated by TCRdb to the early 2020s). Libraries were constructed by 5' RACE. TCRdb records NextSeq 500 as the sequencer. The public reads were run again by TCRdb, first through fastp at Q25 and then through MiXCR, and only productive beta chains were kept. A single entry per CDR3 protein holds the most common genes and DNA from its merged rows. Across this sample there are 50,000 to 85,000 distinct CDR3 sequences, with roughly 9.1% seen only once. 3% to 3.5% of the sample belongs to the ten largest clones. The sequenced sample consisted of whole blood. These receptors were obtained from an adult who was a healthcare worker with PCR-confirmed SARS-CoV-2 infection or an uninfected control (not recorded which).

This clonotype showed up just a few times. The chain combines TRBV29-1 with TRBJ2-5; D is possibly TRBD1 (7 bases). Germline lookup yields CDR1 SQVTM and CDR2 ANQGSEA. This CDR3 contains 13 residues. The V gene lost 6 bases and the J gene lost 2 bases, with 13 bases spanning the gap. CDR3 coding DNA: TGCAGCGTGACCAGGGGGGAGCAAGAGACCCAGTACTTC. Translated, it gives CSVTRGEQETQYF.

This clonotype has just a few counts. The DNA of the CDR3 is TGCAGTGCTAGGGGGCGGGACAGCACCGGGGAGCTGTTTTTT. This sequence encodes CSARGRDSTGELFF. The rearrangement joins TRBV20-1 to TRBJ2-2; D perhaps matches TRBD1 (7 bases). The CDR3 is 14 residues long. The germline gives CDR1 DFQATT, CDR2 SNEGSKA (reference sequence). Trimming took 3 bases from V and 4 from J, leaving 12 bases between them.

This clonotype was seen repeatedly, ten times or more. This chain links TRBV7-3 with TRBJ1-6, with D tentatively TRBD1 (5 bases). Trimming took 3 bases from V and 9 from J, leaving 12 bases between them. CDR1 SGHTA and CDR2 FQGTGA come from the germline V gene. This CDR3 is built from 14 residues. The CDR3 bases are TGTGCCAGCAGCTTCACTAGGGACTCTTCACCCCTCCACTTT. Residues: CASSFTRDSSPLHF.

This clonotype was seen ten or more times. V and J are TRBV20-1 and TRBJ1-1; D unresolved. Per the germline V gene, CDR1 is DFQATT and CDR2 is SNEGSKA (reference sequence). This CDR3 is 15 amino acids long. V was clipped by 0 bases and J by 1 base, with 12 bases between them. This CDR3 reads CSARDLVEPNTEAFF. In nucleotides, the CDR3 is TGCAGTGCTAGAGATTTAGTAGAACCGAACACTGAAGCTTTCTTT.

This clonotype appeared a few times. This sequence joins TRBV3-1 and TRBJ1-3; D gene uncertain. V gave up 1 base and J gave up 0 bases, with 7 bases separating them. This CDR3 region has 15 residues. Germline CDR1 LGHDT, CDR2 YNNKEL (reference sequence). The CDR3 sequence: CASSQAWTSGNTIYF. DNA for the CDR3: TGTGCCAGCAGCCAAGCGTGGACCTCTGGAAACACCATATATTTT. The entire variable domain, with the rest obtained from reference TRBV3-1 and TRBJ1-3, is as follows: DTAVSQTPKYLVTQMGNDKSIKCEQNLGHDTMYWYKQDSKKFLKIMFSYNNKELIINETVPNRFSPKSPDKAHLNLHINSLELGDSAVYFCASSQAWTSGNTIYFGEGSWLTVV.

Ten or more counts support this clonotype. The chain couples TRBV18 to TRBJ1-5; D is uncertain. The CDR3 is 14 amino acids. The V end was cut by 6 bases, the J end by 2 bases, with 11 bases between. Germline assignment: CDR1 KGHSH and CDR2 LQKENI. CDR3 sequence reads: CASSPTSGNQPQHF. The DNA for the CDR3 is TGTGCCAGCTCTCCCACGTCCGGCAATCAGCCCCAGCATTTT.

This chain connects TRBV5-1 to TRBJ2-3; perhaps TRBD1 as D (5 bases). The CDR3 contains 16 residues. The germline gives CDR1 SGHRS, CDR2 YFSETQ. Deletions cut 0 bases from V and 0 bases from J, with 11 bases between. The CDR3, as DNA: TGCGCCAGCAGCTTGGTTCTGGGGCCCAGCACAGATACGCAGTATTTT. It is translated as CASSLVLGPSTDTQYF.

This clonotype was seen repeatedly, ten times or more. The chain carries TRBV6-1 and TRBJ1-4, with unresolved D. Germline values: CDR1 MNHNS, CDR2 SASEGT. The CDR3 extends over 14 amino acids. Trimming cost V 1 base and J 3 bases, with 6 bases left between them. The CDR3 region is CASSEGAANEKLFF. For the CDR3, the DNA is TGTGCCAGCAGTGAAGGGGCAGCTAATGAAAAACTGTTTTTT.

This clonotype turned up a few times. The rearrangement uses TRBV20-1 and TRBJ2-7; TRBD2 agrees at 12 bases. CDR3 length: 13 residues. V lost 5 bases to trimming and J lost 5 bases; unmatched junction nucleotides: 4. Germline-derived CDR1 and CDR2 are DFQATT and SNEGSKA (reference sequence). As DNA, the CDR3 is TGCAGTGCTGGACTAGCGGGACAGAACGAGCAGTACTTC. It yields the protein CSAGLAGQNEQYF.

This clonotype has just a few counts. The CDR3 reads CASSPREDGEQYF. The CDR3 nucleotides are TGTGCCAGCAGTCCCCGGGAGGATGGCGAGCAGTACTTC. This sequence joins TRBV12-3 or TRBV12-4 and TRBJ2-7; 7 nucleotides agree with TRBD2. This CDR3 region has 13 residues. The junction had 7 bases not matched to a gene; V was cut back by 5 bases and J by 6 bases.

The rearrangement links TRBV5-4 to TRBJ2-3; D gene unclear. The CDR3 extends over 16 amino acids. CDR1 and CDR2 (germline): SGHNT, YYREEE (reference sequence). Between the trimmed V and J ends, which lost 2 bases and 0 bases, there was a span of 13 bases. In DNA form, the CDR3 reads TGTGCCAGCAGCTTAGACGGACGCCCTAGCACAGATACGCAGTATTTT. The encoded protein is CASSLDGRPSTDTQYF.

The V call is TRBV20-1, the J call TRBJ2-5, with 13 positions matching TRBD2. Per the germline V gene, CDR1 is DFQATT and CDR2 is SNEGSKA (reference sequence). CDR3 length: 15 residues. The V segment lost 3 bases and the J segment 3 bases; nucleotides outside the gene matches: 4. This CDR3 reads CSASGTSGNEETQYF. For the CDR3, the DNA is TGCAGTGCTAGCGGGACTAGCGGGAATGAAGAGACCCAGTACTTC.

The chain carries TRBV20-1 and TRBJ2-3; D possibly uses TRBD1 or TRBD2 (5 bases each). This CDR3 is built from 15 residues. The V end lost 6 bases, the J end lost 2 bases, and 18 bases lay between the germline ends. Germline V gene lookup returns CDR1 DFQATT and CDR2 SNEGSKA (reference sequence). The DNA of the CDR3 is TGCAGTGCCCCCCAGAGGGGCGGATACACAGATACGCAGTATTTT. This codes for CSAPQRGGYTDTQYF.

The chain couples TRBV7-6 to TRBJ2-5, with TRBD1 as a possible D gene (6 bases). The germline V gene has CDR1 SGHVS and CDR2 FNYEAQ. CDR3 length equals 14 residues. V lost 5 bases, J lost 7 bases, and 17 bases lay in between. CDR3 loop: CASSALQGPSTQYF. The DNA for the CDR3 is TGTGCCAGCAGCGCGTTACAGGGACCGTCGACCCAGTACTTC.

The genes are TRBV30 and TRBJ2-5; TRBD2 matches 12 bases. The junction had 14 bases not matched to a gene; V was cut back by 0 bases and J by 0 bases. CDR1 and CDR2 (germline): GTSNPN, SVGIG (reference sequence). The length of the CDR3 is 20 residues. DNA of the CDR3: TGTGCCTGGAGTGTGCCTAGCGGGAGGGCCAGAGGCCTGTACCAAGAGACCCAGTACTTC. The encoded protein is CAWSVPSGRARGLYQETQYF.

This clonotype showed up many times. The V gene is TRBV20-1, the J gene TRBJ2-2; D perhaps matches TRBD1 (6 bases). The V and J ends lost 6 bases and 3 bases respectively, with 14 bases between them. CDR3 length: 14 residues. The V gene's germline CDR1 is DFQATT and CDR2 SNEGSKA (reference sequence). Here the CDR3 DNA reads TGCAGTGCCCTCCGGGACACCGACACCGGGGAGCTGTTTTTT. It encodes CSALRDTDTGELFF.

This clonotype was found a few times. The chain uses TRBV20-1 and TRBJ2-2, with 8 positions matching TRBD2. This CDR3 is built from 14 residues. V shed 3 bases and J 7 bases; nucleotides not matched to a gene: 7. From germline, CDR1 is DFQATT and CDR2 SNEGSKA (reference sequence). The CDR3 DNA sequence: TGCAGTGCTAGGGCTAGCGGGTGGAGCGGGGAGCTGTTTTTT. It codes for CSARASGWSGELFF.

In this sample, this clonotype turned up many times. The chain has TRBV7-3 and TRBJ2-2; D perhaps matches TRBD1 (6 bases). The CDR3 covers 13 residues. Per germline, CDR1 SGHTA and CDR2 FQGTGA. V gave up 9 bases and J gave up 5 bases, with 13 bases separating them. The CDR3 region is CASGTGMTGELFF. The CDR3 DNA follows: TGTGCCAGTGGTACAGGGATGACCGGGGAGCTGTTTTTT.

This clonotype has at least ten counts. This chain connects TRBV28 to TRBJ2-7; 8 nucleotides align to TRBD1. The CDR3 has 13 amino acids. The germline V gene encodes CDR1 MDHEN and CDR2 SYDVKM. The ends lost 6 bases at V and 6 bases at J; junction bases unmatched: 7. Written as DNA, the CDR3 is TGTGCCAGCAGGGAACAGGGGGTGGCCGAGCAGTACTTC. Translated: CASREQGVAEQYF.

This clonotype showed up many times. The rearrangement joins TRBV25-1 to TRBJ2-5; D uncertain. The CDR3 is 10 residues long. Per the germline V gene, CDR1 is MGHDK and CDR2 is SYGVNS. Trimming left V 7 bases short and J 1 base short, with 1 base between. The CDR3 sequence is CASIQETQYF. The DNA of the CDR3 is TGTGCCAGCATCCAAGAGACCCAGTACTTC.

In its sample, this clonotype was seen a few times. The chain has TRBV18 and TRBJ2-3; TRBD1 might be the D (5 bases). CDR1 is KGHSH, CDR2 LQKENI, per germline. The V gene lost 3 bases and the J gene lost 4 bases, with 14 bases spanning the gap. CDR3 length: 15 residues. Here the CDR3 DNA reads TGTGCCAGCTCACCCCTCAGGGAACGGTCAGATACGCAGTATTTT. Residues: CASSPLRERSDTQYF.

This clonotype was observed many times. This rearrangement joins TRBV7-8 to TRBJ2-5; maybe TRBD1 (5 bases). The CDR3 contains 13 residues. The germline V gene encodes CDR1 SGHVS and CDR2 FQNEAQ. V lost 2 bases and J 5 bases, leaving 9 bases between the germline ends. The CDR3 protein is CASSLRQSETQYF. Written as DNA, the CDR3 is TGTGCCAGCAGCTTAAGACAGTCGGAGACCCAGTACTTC.

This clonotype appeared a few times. The CDR3 loop is CASSGEAMSNQPQHF. Here the CDR3 DNA reads TGTGCCAGCTCCGGGGAAGCTATGAGCAATCAGCCCCAGCATTTT. V is TRBV18 and J is TRBJ1-5; D gene unclear. This CDR3 region has 15 residues. CDR1 is KGHSH, CDR2 LQKENI, per germline. Trimming took 6 bases from V and 1 from J, leaving 13 bases between them.

The chain's CDR3 is CASSFTLNTEAFF. CDR3 nucleotide sequence: TGTGCCAGCAGCTTTACCTTAAACACTGAAGCTTTCTTT. The chain is built from TRBV11-2 and TRBJ1-1; D is undetermined. This CDR3 region has 13 residues. CDR1 is SGHAT and CDR2 is FQNNGV in the germline V gene. Trimming took off 3 bases at V and 2 bases at J, with 7 bases between the two ends. Looking up the rest from reference TRBV11-2 and TRBJ1-1 gives the full variable domain: EAGVAQSPRYKIIEKRQSVAFWCNPISGHATLYWYQQILGQGPKLLIQFQNNGVVDDSQLPKDRFSAERLKGVDSTLKIQPAKLEDSAVYLCASSFTLNTEAFFGQGTRLTVV.

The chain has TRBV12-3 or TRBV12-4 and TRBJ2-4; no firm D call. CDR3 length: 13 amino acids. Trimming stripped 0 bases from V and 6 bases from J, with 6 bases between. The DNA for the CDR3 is TGTGCCAGCAGTTTAGCGGTCAGAAACATTCAGTACTTC. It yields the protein CASSLAVRNIQYF.

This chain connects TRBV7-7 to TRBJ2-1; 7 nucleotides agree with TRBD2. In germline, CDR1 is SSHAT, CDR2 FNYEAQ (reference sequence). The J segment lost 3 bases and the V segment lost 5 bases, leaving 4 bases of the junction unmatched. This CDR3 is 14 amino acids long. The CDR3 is CASSPSSGYNEQFF. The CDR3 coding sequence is TGTGCCAGCAGCCCTTCTAGCGGCTACAATGAGCAGTTCTTC.

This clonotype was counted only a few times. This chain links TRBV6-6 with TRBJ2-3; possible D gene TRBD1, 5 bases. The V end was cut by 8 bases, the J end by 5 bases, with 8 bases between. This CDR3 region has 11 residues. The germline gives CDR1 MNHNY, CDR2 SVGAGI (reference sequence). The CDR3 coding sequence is TGTGCCAGCCCGACAGAAGATACGCAGTATTTT. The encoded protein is CASPTEDTQYF.

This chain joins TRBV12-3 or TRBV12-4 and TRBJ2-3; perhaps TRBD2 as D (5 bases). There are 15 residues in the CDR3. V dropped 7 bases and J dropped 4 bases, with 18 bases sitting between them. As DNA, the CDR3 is TGTGCCAGCACCAAACACGGGGTTAGCGCAGATACGCAGTATTTT. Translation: CASTKHGVSADTQYF.